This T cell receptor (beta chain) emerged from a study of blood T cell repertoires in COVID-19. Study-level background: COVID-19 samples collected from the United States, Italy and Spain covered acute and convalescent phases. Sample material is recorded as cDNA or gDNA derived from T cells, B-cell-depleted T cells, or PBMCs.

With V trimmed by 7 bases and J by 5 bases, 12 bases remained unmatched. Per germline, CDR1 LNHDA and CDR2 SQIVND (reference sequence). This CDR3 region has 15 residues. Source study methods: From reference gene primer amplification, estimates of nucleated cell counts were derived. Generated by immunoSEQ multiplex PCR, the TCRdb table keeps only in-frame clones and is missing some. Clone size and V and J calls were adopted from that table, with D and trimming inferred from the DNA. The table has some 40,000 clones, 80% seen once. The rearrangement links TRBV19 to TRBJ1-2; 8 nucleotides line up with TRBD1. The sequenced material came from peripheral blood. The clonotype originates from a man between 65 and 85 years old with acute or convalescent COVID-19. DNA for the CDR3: TGTGCCAGTAATGACAGGGGCCGACCTCTTTATGGCTACACCTTC. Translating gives CASNDRGRPLYGYTF.